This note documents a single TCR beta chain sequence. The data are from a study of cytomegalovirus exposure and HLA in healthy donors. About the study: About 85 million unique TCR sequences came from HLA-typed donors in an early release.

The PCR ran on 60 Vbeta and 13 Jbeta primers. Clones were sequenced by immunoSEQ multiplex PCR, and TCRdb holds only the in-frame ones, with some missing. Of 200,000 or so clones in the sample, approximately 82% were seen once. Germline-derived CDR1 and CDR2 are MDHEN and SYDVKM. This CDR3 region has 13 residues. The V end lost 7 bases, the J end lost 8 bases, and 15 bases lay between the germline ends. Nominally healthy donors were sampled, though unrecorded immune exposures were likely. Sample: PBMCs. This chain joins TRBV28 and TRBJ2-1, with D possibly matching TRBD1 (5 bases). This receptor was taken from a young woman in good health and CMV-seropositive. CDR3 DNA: TGTGCCAGCACCGCCGTACAGGTGTATGAGCAGTTCTTC. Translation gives CASTAVQVYEQFF.